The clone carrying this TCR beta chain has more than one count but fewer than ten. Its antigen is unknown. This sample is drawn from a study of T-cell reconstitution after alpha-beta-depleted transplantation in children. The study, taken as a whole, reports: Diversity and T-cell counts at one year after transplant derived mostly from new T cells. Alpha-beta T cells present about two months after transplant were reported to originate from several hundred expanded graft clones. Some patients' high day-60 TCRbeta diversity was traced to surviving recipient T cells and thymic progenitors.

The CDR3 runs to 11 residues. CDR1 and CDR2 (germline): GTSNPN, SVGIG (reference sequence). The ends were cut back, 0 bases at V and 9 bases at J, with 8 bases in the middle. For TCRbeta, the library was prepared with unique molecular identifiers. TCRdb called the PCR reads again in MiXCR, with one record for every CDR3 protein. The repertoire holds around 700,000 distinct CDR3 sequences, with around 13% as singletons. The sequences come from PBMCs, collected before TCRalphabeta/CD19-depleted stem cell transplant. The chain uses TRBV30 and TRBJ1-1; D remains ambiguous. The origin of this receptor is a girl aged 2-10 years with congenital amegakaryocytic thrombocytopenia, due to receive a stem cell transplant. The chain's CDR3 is CAWSVGIKAFF. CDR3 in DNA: TGTGCCTGGAGTGTCGGCATTAAAGCTTTCTTT.